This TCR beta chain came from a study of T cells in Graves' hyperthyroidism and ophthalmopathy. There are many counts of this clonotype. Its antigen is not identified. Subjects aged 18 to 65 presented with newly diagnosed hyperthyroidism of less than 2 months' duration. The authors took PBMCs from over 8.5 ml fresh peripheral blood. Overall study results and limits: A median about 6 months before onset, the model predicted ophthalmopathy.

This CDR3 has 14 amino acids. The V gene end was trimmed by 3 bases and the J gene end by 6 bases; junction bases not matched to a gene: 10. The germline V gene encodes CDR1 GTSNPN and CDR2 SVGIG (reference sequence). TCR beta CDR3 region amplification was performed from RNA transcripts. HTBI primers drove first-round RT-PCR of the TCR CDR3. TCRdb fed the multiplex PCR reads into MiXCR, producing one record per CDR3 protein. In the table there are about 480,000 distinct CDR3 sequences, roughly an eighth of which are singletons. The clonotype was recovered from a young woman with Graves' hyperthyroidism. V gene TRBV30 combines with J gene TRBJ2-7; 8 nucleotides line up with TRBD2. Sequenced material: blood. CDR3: CAWRQAGERGEQYF. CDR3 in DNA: TGTGCCTGGAGGCAAGCGGGAGAAAGGGGCGAGCAGTACTTC.